This T cell receptor beta chain was recovered during a study of identical twins. Points from the study as a whole: Where out-of-frame alpha sequences were twin-shared, they showed excess low generation probability. Reduced insertions were recorded for abundant cord blood beta clonotypes, with no such pattern in memory repertoires.

V trimming: 4 bases; J trimming: 0 bases; junction bases outside the gene matches: 5. The germline V gene has CDR1 MDHEN and CDR2 SYDVKM. The CDR3 length is 15 residues. All donors were healthy, and all were Caucasian. This clonotype appeared a few times. The antigen is not known. A universal primer site came from template switching; cDNA carried unique molecular identifiers. TCRdb reanalysed the 5' RACE reads using MiXCR and keeps one entry per CDR3 protein. The sample carries around 510,000 distinct CDR3 sequences, roughly an eighth recorded once. These data are also associated with another study on yellow fever vaccine responses in identical twins.

V usage is TRBV28 and J usage is TRBJ1-1; 7 bases fit TRBD1. Sequencing was performed on CD4+ T cells sorted from blood. This receptor was identified in a woman between 18 and 30 years old in good health. DNA of the CDR3: TGTGCCAGCAGTTCCCCGGGACAGCTGAACACTGAAGCTTTCTTT. The encoded protein is CASSSPGQLNTEAFF.